This T cell receptor (beta chain) was recorded in a study of identical twins. Findings and caveats of the study: Beta out-of-frame sequences showed weaker excess sharing between twins. Conclusions were based on cross-sectional statistical analysis, without following the same donors. There was an excess of low generation probability in the out-of-frame alpha sequences that twins shared.

TCRdb reanalysed the 5' RACE reads using MiXCR and keeps one entry per CDR3 protein. The sample has 350,000 to 600,000 distinct CDR3 sequences, 13% to 15% seen once. A remark on this clonotype: What it binds is not known.

These records were also assigned to another study, of yellow fever vaccine responses in identical twins.

The sequenced material came from CD4+ T cells sorted from blood. This sequence was found in a woman between 18 and 29 years old in good health.

This CDR3 reads CASGGAVETQYF. Written as DNA, the CDR3 is TGTGCCTCGGGGGGGGCCGTAGAGACCCAGTACTTC. This chain uses TRBV12-3 or TRBV12-4 with TRBJ2-5; TRBD2 matches at 8 bases. The CDR3 covers 12 residues. V lost 11 bases to trimming and J lost 4 bases; unmatched junction nucleotides: 6.